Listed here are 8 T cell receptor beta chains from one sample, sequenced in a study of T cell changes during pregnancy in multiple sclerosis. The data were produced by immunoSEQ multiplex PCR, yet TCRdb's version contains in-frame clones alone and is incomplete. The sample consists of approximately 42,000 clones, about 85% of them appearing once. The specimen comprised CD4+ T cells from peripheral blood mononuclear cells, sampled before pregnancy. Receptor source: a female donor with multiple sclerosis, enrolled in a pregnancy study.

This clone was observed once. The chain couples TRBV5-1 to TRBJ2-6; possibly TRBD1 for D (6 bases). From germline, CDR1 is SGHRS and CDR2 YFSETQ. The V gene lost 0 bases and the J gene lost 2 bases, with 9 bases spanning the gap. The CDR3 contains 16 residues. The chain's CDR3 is CASSLVPGAGANVLTF. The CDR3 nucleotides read TGCGCCAGCAGCTTGGTCCCAGGGGCTGGGGCCAACGTCCTGACTTTC.

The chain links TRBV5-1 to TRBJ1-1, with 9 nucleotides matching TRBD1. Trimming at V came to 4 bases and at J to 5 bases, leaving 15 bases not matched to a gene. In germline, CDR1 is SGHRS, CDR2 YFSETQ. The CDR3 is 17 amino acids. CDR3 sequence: CASSVSGTGKLSTEAFF. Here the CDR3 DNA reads TGCGCCAGCAGCGTCTCCGGGACAGGGAAGTTGTCGACTGAAGCTTTCTTT.

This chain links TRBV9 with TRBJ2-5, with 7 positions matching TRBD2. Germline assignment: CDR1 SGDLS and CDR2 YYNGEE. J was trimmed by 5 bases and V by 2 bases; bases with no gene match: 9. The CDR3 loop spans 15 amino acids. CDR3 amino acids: CASSVGGSSAETQYF. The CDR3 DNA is TGTGCCAGCAGCGTCGGCGGGAGCTCGGCGGAGACCCAGTACTTC.

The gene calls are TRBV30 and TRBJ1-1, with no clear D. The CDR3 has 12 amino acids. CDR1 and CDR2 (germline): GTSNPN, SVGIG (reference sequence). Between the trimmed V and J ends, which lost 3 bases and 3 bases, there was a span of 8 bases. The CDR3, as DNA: TGTGCCTGGAGACAGACCTACACTGAAGCTTTCTTT. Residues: CAWRQTYTEAFF.

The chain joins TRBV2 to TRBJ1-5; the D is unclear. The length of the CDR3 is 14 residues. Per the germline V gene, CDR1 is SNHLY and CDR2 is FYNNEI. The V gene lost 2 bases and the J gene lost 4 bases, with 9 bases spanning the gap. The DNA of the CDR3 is TGTGCCAGCAGTGAATATACGGGGAATCAGCCCCAGCATTTT. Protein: CASSEYTGNQPQHF.

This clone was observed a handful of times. In DNA form, the CDR3 reads TGCGCCAGCAGTAAAGACCCTAGCGGGATCAAATATTTT. As protein: CASSKDPSGIKYF. The chain carries TRBV5-1 and TRBJ2-3, with 9 bases that match TRBD2. CDR1 SGHRS and CDR2 YFSETQ come from the germline V gene. V was clipped by 5 bases and J by 15 bases; unmatched bases: 13. The CDR3 is made up of 13 amino acids.

The CDR3 nucleotides are TGTGCCAGCAGCTCGGGGGGGACCACTCAGAAGCAGTACTTC. Protein sequence: CASSSGGTTQKQYF. The chain has TRBV7-2 and TRBJ2-7; 8 bases are shared with TRBD2. J gave up 8 bases and V 4 bases, and 10 bases lay outside the gene matches. The CDR3 length is 14 residues. Germline CDR1 is SGHTA and CDR2 is FQGNSA.

In DNA form, the CDR3 reads TGTGCCAGCGGGTCTAGAAGGGATACGCAGTATTTT. Its translation: CASGSRRDTQYF. The rearrangement joins TRBV6-5 to TRBJ2-3; unclear D gene. The germline V and J ends were trimmed by 8 bases and 6 bases, with 12 bases remaining between them. The CDR3 is 12 amino acids. CDR1 MNHEY and CDR2 SVGAGI come from the germline V gene.